This TCR beta chain emerged from a study of shared clonotypes between healthy human individuals. Some clones are missing from TCRdb's copy, which holds only in-frame ones; the method was immunoSEQ multiplex PCR. The table includes 1.4 million to 1.5 million clones, more than 95% detected once. Per the germline V gene, CDR1 is KGHSH and CDR2 is LQKENI. This CDR3 is built from 16 residues. Trimming took 0 bases from V and 5 from J, leaving 16 bases between them. The TCR comes from a man in his thirties or forties in good health. The rearrangement joins TRBV18 to TRBJ1-2; D is undetermined. Material: naive CD4+ T cells sorted from blood. Documented subset: CD45RA+ positively selected. Here the CDR3 reads CASSPPSERISYGYTF. Written as DNA, the CDR3 is TGTGCCAGCTCACCACCGTCGGAGCGAATTTCGTATGGCTACACCTTC.